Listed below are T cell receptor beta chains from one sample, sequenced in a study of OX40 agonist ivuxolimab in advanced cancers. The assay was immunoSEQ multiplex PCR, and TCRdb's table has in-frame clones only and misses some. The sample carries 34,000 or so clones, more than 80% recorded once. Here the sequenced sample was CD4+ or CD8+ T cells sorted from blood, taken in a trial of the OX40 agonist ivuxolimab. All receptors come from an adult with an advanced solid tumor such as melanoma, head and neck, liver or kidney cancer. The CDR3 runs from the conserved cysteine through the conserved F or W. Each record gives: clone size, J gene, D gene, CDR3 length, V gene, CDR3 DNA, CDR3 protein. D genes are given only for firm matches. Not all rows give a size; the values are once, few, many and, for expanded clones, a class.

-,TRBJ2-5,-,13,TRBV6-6,TGTGCCAGCAGTGTACAGGGTTGGGAGACCCAGTACTTC,CASSVQGWETQYF
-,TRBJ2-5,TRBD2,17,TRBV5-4,TGTGCCAGCACCCCGGGGGGTTTGAGGGGTGGGTCTGAGACCCAGTACTTC,CASTPGGLRGGSETQYF
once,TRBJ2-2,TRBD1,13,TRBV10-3,TGTGCCATCAGCCTACAGGGGACCGGGGAGCTGTTTTTT,CAISLQGTGELFF
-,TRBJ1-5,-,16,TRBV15,TGTGCCACCAGCAGAGATCAAGGGGCCTACAATCAGCCCCAGCATTTT,CATSRDQGAYNQPQHF
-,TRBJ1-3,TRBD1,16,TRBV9,TGTGCCAGCAGCGTAGACCAGGGGGTCTCTGGAAACACCATATATTTT,CASSVDQGVSGNTIYF
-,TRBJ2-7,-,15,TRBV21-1,TGTGCCAGCAGCATGACCGGGACAGGGGGAAACGAGCAGTACTTC,CASSMTGTGGNEQYF
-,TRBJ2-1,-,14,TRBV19,TGTGCCAGTAGTATAGGGGGGAACCACAATGAGCAGTTCTTC,CASSIGGNHNEQFF
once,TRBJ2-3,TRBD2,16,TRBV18,TGTGCCAGCTCACTGCGACTAGCGGGGGGAACAGATACGCAGTATTTT,CASSLRLAGGTDTQYF
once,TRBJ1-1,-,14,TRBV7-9,TGTGCCAGCAGCTTACCCACAGCGAACACTGAAGCTTTCTTT,CASSLPTANTEAFF
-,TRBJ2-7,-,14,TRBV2,TGTGCCAGCAGTGAAACATCGGCCTCCTACGAGCAGTACTTC,CASSETSASYEQYF
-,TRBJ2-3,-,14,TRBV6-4,TGTGCCAGCAGTGTGGGGACTAGCACAGATACGCAGTATTTT,CASSVGTSTDTQYF
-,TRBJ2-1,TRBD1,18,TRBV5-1,TGCGCCAGCAGCTTGGTCCCTCAGGGGGCGGGGATTGGTAATGAGCAGTTCTTC,CASSLVPQGAGIGNEQFF
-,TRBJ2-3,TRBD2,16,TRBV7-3,TGTGCCAGCAGCTCAGGGTTGAGGGAGGGTTTTGATACGCAGTATTTT,CASSSGLREGFDTQYF
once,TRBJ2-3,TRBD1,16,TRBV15,TGTGCCACCAGCCAAGGGACAGGGGACGGCACAGATACGCAGTATTTT,CATSQGTGDGTDTQYF
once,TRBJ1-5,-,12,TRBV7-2,TGTGCCAGCAGCTATCCCAGTCAGCCCCAGCATTTT,CASSYPSQPQHF
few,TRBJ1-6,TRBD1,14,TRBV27,TGTGCCAGCAGTTTACAGGGGGGCCATTCACCCCTCCACTTT,CASSLQGGHSPLHF
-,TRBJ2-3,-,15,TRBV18,TGTGCCAGCTCACCACGGTGGGGGGAGCGAGATACGCAGTATTTT,CASSPRWGERDTQYF
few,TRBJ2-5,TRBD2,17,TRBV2,TGTGCCAGCAGTGTAGGTGGAACTAGCGGGGGGCAAGAGACCCAGTACTTC,CASSVGGTSGGQETQYF
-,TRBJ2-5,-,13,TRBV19,TGTGCCAGTAGTCACGACACCCAAGAGACCCAGTACTTC,CASSHDTQETQYF
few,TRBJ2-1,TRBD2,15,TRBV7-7,TGTGCCAGCAGCTCCGGGACTAGCGGCTACAATGAGCAGTTCTTC,CASSSGTSGYNEQFF
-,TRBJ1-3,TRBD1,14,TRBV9,TGTGCCAGCAGCGGGACAGGCTCTGGAAACACCATATATTTT,CASSGTGSGNTIYF
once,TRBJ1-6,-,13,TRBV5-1,TGCGCCAGCAGCACAAGGGGGGATTCACCCCTCCACTTT,CASSTRGDSPLHF
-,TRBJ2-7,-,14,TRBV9,TGTGCCAGCAGCGTAGAGTCCGGGCGCTACGAGCAGTACTTC,CASSVESGRYEQYF
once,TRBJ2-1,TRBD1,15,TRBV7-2,TGTGCCAGCAGCTTAGGGACAGGCGCCAGGGGTGAGCAGTTCTTC,CASSLGTGARGEQFF
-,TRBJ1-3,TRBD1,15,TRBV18,TGTGCCAGCTCACCCAAAGACAGGGCTGGAAACACCATATATTTT,CASSPKDRAGNTIYF
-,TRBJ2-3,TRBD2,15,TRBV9,TGTGCCAGCAGCTCAAGGGGAGGGAACCCAGATACGCAGTATTTT,CASSSRGGNPDTQYF
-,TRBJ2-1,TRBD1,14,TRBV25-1,TGTGCCAGCTCCTCACAGGGGGCGCGAAATGAGCAGTTCTTC,CASSSQGARNEQFF
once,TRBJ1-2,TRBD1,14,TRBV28,TGTGCCAGCAGTTTAATACAGGGGACTAAAGGCTACACCTTC,CASSLIQGTKGYTF
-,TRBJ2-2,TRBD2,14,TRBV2,TGTGCCAGCTCGGCGGGAGGGGGTACCGGGGAGCTGTTTTTT,CASSAGGGTGELFF
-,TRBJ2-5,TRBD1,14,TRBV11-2,TGTGCCAGCAGCCCAGGACAGGGTCAAGAGACCCAGTACTTC,CASSPGQGQETQYF
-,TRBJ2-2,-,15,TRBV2,TGTGCCAGCAGTGAAGAACAGGTCAACACCGGGGAGCTGTTTTTT,CASSEEQVNTGELFF
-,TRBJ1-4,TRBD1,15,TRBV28,TGTGCCAGCAGCAGGCCGACAGGGACTAATGAAAAACTGTTTTTT,CASSRPTGTNEKLFF
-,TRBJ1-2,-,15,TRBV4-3,TGCGCCAGCAGCCAAGATACCCTACTTAACTATGGCTACACCTTC,CASSQDTLLNYGYTF
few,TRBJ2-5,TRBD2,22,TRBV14,TGTGCCAGCAGCCAAGAGCGGAGAGGACTAGCGGGAATTTTAAATGGAGGAAAGACCCAGTACTTC,CASSQERRGLAGILNGGKTQYF
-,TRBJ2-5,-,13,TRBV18,TGTGCCAGCTACAGACGGCTTCAAGAGACCCAGTACTTC,CASYRRLQETQYF
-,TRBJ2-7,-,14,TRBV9,TGTGCCAGCAGCCCAGGCCCGGGGGGCGACGAGCAGTACTTC,CASSPGPGGDEQYF
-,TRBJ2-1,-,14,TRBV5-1,TGCGCCAGCAGCCCCGGGGCTAGCGCAAATGAGCAGTTCTTC,CASSPGASANEQFF
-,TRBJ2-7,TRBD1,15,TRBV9,TGTGCCAGCAGCTTAGCGGCAGGGGGCGCTTCCGAGCAGTACTTC,CASSLAAGGASEQYF
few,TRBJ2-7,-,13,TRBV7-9,TGTGCCAGCAGCTTCGGGGGAGGTGGCGAGCAGTACTTC,CASSFGGGGEQYF
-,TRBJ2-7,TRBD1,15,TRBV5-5,TGTGCCAGCAGCTTGGACAGGGGGGACACCTACGAGCAGTACTTC,CASSLDRGDTYEQYF
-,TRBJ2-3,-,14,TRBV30,TGTGCCTGGAGGAATAGCGTTGGCACAGATACGCAGTATTTT,CAWRNSVGTDTQYF
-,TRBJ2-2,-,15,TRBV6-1,TGTGCCAGCAGTGACCCACGACCGAACACCGGGGAGCTGTTTTTT,CASSDPRPNTGELFF